This TCR beta chain was observed in a study of cytomegalovirus exposure and HLA in healthy donors (dated by TCRdb to 2016 to 2017). For the wider study: According to an earlier analysis of a few hundred of the donors, 150 million to 200 million T cells yielded 90 million to 140 million unique TCR beta sequences and about 300 Gb of sequence data. Approximately 310 gigabases of sequencing data and approximately 85 million unique TCR sequences were included in an early release covering roughly 600 HLA-typed donors. The genetic ancestry cluster associated with self-reported Caucasian donors included about 81% of the approximately 400 genotyped donors. The study aimed to test whether cataloging public T cell receptors could reveal signatures of past pathogen exposure. The study profiled the T cell repertoires of hundreds of subjects by immunosequencing and related them to cytomegalovirus serostatus. In addition to the first cohort of several hundred subjects, a separate validation cohort of approximately 130 different subjects was used. To predict cytomegalovirus infection status, the study brought together high-throughput TCR immunosequencing, statistical association of individual TCRs with disease status, and machine learning. A later analysis re-analyzed previously published TCR beta repertoires from roughly 630 donors and added high-resolution HLA genotyping to study TCR occurrence patterns. Rather than drawing on any new phenotypic data, the later analysis identified candidate immune exposures from TCR beta sequences and the way those sequences occurred across donors. To decide whether each TCR beta V gene segment behaved as functional or pseudogenic, an earlier analysis of some 570 of the donors relied on high-throughput TCR beta sequencing. Donor age, sex, ethnicity and CMV serostatus were compiled alongside the repertoire data. In a later genetic analysis, genome-wide SNP genotypes for about 65% of the 666 donors were used, and that subset was treated as a discovery cohort. All discovery cohort repertoires had been generated on a single sequencing platform. HLA typing included class I and class II loci at four-digit resolution. Typing coverage varied by locus: about 620-630 donors for A, B, C, DRB1 and DQB1; 522 for DQA1; nearly 610 for DPA1; some 470 for DPB1. Roughly 5 DR-DQ haplotypes were handled as single units for association and clustering because linkage in the cohort was strong. Among some 400 genotyped donors of the cohort, an average of around 220,000 unique TCR beta nucleotide sequences was sequenced per donor, of which 15% to 20% were non-productive. The paper's findings and limits, for the study overall: Because HLA typing was missing for some donors at each locus, association tests included only the typed subset. A total of some 180 TCR beta chains were listed by the study as associated with cytomegalovirus. According to a later genetic analysis, donors in an Asian-associated ancestry cluster had fewer N-insertions in productive TCRs than the roughly 700-donor mean. Some IMGT-functional V segments, including TRBV6-2 and TRBV6-3, could not be told apart with the 87-base-pair reads, so those segments were excluded. A later analysis associated approximately 17,000 TCR beta sequences with specific HLA alleles at a false discovery rate of 0.05. In a later analysis, TCR association rates were found to vary across HLA loci, with the most associated TCRs seen for DRB1 alleles and the fewest for HLA-C alleles. A later analysis found that most CMV-associated TCR beta chains appeared HLA-restricted, with HLA associations seemingly driven largely by CMV exposure. The authors suggested that the approach could potentially be generalized to other disease states and immunological phenotypes. In an earlier analysis of 587 of the donors, most TCR beta V segments appeared in productive rearrangements about 87% or about 30% of the time, broadly matching IMGT annotations. Most TCR sequences were seen in very few donors, while some public TCRs were found in many individuals. For the cohort, immune exposure information was limited to CMV serostatus. Because counts were too low, about 15 rarely observed V segments, including chromosome 9 orphons, were left out of the earlier analysis of 500 to 650 of the donors. In this cohort, only TCR beta chains were sequenced, and detectable features were limited by the absence of alpha or paired-chain data. Assigning TCR associations to individual alleles was difficult when HLA alleles, especially DR and DQ, strongly co-occurred. The classifier was reported to diagnose cytomegalovirus status with high specificity and sensitivity in both the original and validation cohorts. A further reported finding was that TCR beta sequences accurately predicted the HLA-A and HLA-B alleles for most subjects in the first cohort. A later analysis found that HLA-associated TCR beta chains were more clonally expanded and had lower generation probabilities than equally common non-associated chains. A cluster of highly shared sequence variants was judged likely to be a technical artifact of the sequencing pipeline. A few of the identified cytomegalovirus-associated TCR beta chains were confirmed in vitro to be specific for cytomegalovirus antigens. Linkage disequilibrium might explain the correlated functional status among segregating V segments, but an unknown experimental factor could not be excluded. According to a later analysis, parvovirus B19, influenza, CMV and Epstein-Barr virus appeared linked to several top co-occurrence clusters. A later genetic analysis associated a missense DCLRE1C variant with V-gene and J-gene trimming of TCR beta chains, and an independent cohort replicated the association. Sequencing depth was assumed to be roughly uniform across donors in the presence/absence analyses, though that assumption may not hold.

The CDR3 has 15 amino acids, counting the end cysteine and phenylalanine. The sequence is cut down to CDR3 DNA, 45 bases in frame from base 1. V has 2 bases trimmed and J has 2 bases trimmed; junction bases matching no gene number 2. CDR1 SSHAT and CDR2 FNYEAQ are derived from the germline V gene (reference sequence). On this clone: The antigen it recognizes is unknown. The sample holds no much larger clone one base away, and base qualities are not on file.

The method behind the library was the immunoSEQ multiplex PCR assay. For the multiplex PCR, a mixture combining 60 forward primers for TCR Vbeta segments and 13 reverse primers for TCR Jbeta segments was used. The CDR3 region of rearranged TCR beta genes was amplified from genomic DNA by a multiplex PCR assay. The Illumina HiSeq System was used to sequence the amplified TCR beta libraries as 87-base-pair reads. Regarding the original processing steps: Across the 700 or so repertoires, a later analysis counted around 80 million unique TCR beta chains, 9.5 million to 12 million of which were shared by at least two donors. To remove PCR and sequencing errors, raw reads were error-corrected and collapsed into unique sequences using a nearest-neighbor algorithm that merged closely related sequences. To assign V, D and J gene segments, CDR3 sequences were aligned to IMGT reference sequences. Each retained sequence needed at least a six-nucleotide match to both a V gene segment and a J gene segment. Rearrangements were classified as productive when the CDR3 lacked stop codons and remained in frame with V and J, and all other rearrangements were classified as non-productive. Following IMGT convention, CDR3 was defined as the stretch from the second conserved V-encoded cysteine up to the conserved J-encoded phenylalanine. In an earlier analysis of around 640 of the donors, sequences lacking an unambiguous match to a single V gene segment were excluded. An earlier analysis of 550 to 650 of the donors classified V segments as functional when productive rearrangements were above 56.7% and as segregating when the standard deviation between donors was above 5%. To diagnose cytomegalovirus status from the catalog of TCR beta chain sequences, a statistical classification framework was built. V and J gene assignment, in a later analysis, came from comparing TCR nucleotide sequences with IMGT/GENE-DB human TR gene sequences. In a later analysis, CDR3 sequences and most-parsimonious VDJ recombination scenarios were assigned using the TCRdist pipeline. In a later analysis, each TCR beta chain was defined by its CDR3 amino acid sequence together with its V-gene family, and reads lacking a unique V-gene family were excluded. In a later analysis, 450 to 600 highly shared, low-generation-probability nucleotide sequences were removed to address suspected cross-contamination and a sequencing artifact. For each public chain, a later analysis derived a clonal expansion index from normalized ranks of inferred template counts within each repertoire. A later analysis computed generation probabilities with a VDJ recombination model fitted to out-of-frame rearrangements, and checked the results against IGoR. In a later analysis, TCR-TCR, TCR-HLA and TCR-CMV co-occurrence was scored with hypergeometric tests, and a repertoire-size bias correction was applied to TCR pairs. False discovery rates were estimated in a later analysis by permuting HLA or CMV assignments 20 times. In a later analysis, co-occurring TCRs were grouped using DBSCAN, with TCRdist sequence similarity added in when clustering inside HLA-allele-positive subsets. Co-occurrence clustering excluded repertoires with fewer than 30,000 or more than 120,000 public chains, plus five with anomalous nucleotide sharing. The table comes from immuneACCESS by way of TCRdb, which keeps in-frame sequences with V and J called. Part of the clones is missing from these tables; in studies checked, under half for an unresolved V gene and the rest for unknown reasons. V, J and clone size were drawn from that table, and D and trimming were deduced from the DNA. Here the sample has under 250,000 clones; 81% occur a single time. Almost 8% of the sample rests with the top ten.

The cohort was made up of approximately 670 healthy bone marrow donors. At the time of sampling, every cohort member was nominally healthy, though immune exposures that went unrecorded were likely present. The donor tested CMV seropositive, placing the donor among the roughly 300 seropositive members of the cohort. Every donor gave a peripheral blood sample, and the peripheral blood mononuclear cells from that sample were used for TCR beta sequencing. The Qiagen DNeasy Blood Extraction Kit was used to extract genomic DNA from the blood cell samples. The V and J segments used are TRBV7-7 and TRBJ2-5; 10 junctional bases match TRBD2. This receptor was obtained from a woman aged 60 to 75 in good health and CMV-seropositive. Source material: PBMCs. CDR3 loop: CASSLLAGVQETQYF. The bases are TGTGCCAGCAGCTTACTAGCGGGAGTACAAGAGACCCAGTACTTC.